Each of the 5 T cell receptor beta chains below was sequenced from the same sample in a study of blood T cell repertoires in COVID-19 (dated by TCRdb to between 2020 and 2021). Libraries were constructed by the immunoSEQ multiplex PCR assay. TCRdb holds this immuneACCESS table with in-frame rearrangements only. Some clones are missing; in checked studies, unresolved V genes explain under half, and the rest has no known cause. The sample profile shows about 440,000 clones; about 89% of them were found once. The ten largest clonotypes hold 4% to 5.5% of the sample. The specimen sequenced was peripheral blood. Receptor source: a young woman with acute or convalescent COVID-19.

This chain links TRBV10-3 with TRBJ2-5; tentatively, D is TRBD1 (7 bases). Trimming pared 4 bases from V and 2 bases from J, leaving 11 bases between. The CDR3 has 14 amino acids. Germline CDR1 and CDR2: ENHRY and SYGVKD. The CDR3 region is CAISVEGAQETQYF. DNA for the CDR3: TGTGCCATCAGTGTGGAGGGGGCACAAGAGACCCAGTACTTC.

The J gene is TRBJ1-6, the V gene TRBV19; 8 positions match TRBD1. Germline-derived CDR1 and CDR2 are LNHDA and SQIVND (reference sequence). CDR3 length: 14 residues. Losses at the gene ends were 6 bases for V and 10 bases for J; bases not matched to a gene: 8. CDR3 sequence: CASSGQGNGSPLHF. CDR3 DNA: TGTGCCAGTAGCGGACAGGGAAATGGGTCACCCCTCCACTTT.

The genes are TRBV7-2 and TRBJ2-1, with TRBD2 as a possible D gene (5 bases). From germline, CDR1 is SGHTA and CDR2 FQGNSA. The CDR3 is made up of 13 amino acids. Trimming pared 2 bases from V and 6 bases from J, leaving 8 bases between. DNA for the CDR3: TGTGCCAGCAGCTTAATTCGGGGCAATGAGCAGTTCTTC. As protein: CASSLIRGNEQFF. Supplemented by reference TRBV7-2 and TRBJ2-1, the full variable domain reads GAGVSQSPSNKVTEKGKDVELRCDPISGHTALYWYRQSLGQGLEFLIYFQGNSAPDKSGLPSDRFSAERTGGSVSTLTIQRTQQEDSAVYLCASSLIRGNEQFFGPGTRLTVL.

The chain links TRBV19 to TRBJ1-2; D gene unclear. V was shortened by 7 bases and J by 0 bases, with 15 bases between the two germline ends. The germline V gene has CDR1 LNHDA and CDR2 SQIVND (reference sequence). There are 15 residues in the CDR3. The DNA of the CDR3 is TGTGCCAGTATCAACCCGGGAGTTACTAACTATGGCTACACCTTC. Its translation: CASINPGVTNYGYTF. Complete variable domain (other parts from reference TRBV19 and TRBJ1-2): DGGITQSPKYLFRKEGQNVTLSCEQNLNHDAMYWYRQDPGQGLRLIYYSQIVNDFQKGDIAEGYSVSREKKESFPLTVTSAQKNPTAFYLCASINPGVTNYGYTFGSGTRLTVV.

This chain joins TRBV11-2 and TRBJ2-1; 10 bases are a match to TRBD2. With V trimmed by 6 bases and J by 7 bases, 9 bases remained unmatched. The germline gives CDR1 SGHAT, CDR2 FQNNGV. The CDR3 sequence is 15 residues long. The CDR3, as DNA: TGTGCCAGCAGTTTTAGCGGGGGGCCATTGAATGAGCAGTTCTTC. Translated: CASSFSGGPLNEQFF.